These 13 T cell receptor beta chains came from one sample sequenced in a study of cytomegalovirus exposure and HLA in healthy donors. TCRdb's copy holds only in-frame clones and misses some; the assay was immunoSEQ multiplex PCR. The sample consists of around 86,000 clones, about 94% of them appearing once. The sample taken for sequencing was PBMCs. These TCRs come from a woman aged 30 to 39 in good health and CMV-seropositive.

The rearrangement links TRBV19 to TRBJ2-3, with a possible D match to TRBD2 (6 bases). The CDR3 spans 15 residues. CDR1 is LNHDA, CDR2 SQIVND, per germline (reference sequence). Trimming pared 6 bases from V and 6 bases from J, leaving 19 bases between. The CDR3 loop reads CASSRSGWGDDTQYF. The CDR3 nucleotides read TGTGCCAGTAGCCGCTCGGGTTGGGGGGATGATACGCAGTATTTT.

CDR3 nucleotides: TGTGCCAGCACATTTTTTACATTGGGGACTAGCGGGAGTTTAAATGAGCAGTTCTTC. Translating it yields CASTFFTLGTSGSLNEQFF. The chain employs TRBV27 and TRBJ2-1; 14 positions match TRBD2. The CDR3 loop spans 19 amino acids. J gave up 7 bases and V 7 bases, and 18 bases lay outside the gene matches. From germline, CDR1 is MNHEY and CDR2 SMNVEV (reference sequence).

The chain carries TRBV10-3 and TRBJ2-5; 9 nucleotides agree with TRBD1. Germline-derived CDR1 and CDR2 are ENHRY and SYGVKD. The CDR3 runs to 16 residues. After removal of 3 bases from V and 7 bases from J, the junction contained 12 bases not matched to a gene. This CDR3 is CAISDPGQGLGSTQYF. Here the CDR3 DNA reads TGTGCCATCAGTGATCCGGGACAGGGTCTAGGTTCGACCCAGTACTTC.

The chain combines TRBV27 with TRBJ2-1, with 8 positions matching TRBD1. Germline assignment: CDR1 MNHEY and CDR2 SMNVEV (reference sequence). The V segment lost 5 bases and the J segment 0 bases; nucleotides outside the gene matches: 6. This CDR3 region has 16 residues. The CDR3 DNA sequence: TGTGCCAGCAGTCCCCTAACAGGGGGCTCCTACAATGAGCAGTTCTTC. The encoded protein is CASSPLTGGSYNEQFF.

The V gene is TRBV2, the J gene TRBJ1-2; 7 nucleotides match TRBD1. The CDR3 contains 12 residues. Looked up from germline, CDR1 is SNHLY and CDR2 is FYNNEI. J gave up 6 bases and V 9 bases, and 7 bases lay outside the gene matches. CDR3 amino acids: CARRSGQHGYTF. The DNA for the CDR3 is TGTGCCAGGAGATCGGGACAGCATGGCTACACCTTC.

The table lists this clone with a count of one. The chain joins TRBV7-8 to TRBJ2-7, with 9 bases lining up with TRBD2. Trimming took 2 bases from V and 0 from J; bases not matched to a gene: 2. This CDR3 comprises 15 residues. Germline V lookup: CDR1 SGHVS, CDR2 FQNEAQ. The CDR3 loop is CASSLTSGLSYEQYF. CDR3 DNA sequence: TGTGCCAGCAGCTTAACTAGCGGGCTCTCCTACGAGCAGTACTTC. Full variable domain (outside the CDR3, taken from reference TRBV7-8 and TRBJ2-7): GAGVSQSPRYKVAKRGQDVALRCDPISGHVSLFWYQQALGQGPEFLTYFQNEAQLDKSGLPSDRFFAERPEGSVSTLKIQRTQQEDSAVYLCASSLTSGLSYEQYFGPGTRLTVT.

The rearrangement uses TRBV19 and TRBJ2-1; 12 nucleotides match TRBD2. This CDR3 is built from 15 residues. V shed 5 bases and J 7 bases; nucleotides not matched to a gene: 6. Germline V CDR1 and CDR2: LNHDA, SQIVND (reference sequence). The CDR3 DNA follows: TGTGCCAGTAGTGTGACTAGCGGGAGAGGGAATGAGCAGTTCTTC. Its translation is CASSVTSGRGNEQFF.

The chain couples TRBV4-1 to TRBJ2-7; 9 bases map to TRBD2. Per germline, CDR1 MGHRA and CDR2 YSYEKL. This CDR3 is 16 amino acids long. The junction had 6 bases not matched to a gene; V was cut back by 1 base and J by 2 bases. CDR3 residues: CASSQGVAGATYEQYF. CDR3 nucleotide sequence: TGCGCCAGCAGCCAAGGTGTAGCGGGGGCGACCTACGAGCAGTACTTC.

This clone occurred once. This rearrangement joins TRBV14 to TRBJ2-1; the D gene is possibly TRBD2 (5 bases). Trimming left V 4 bases short and J 0 bases short, with 13 bases between. This CDR3 has 16 amino acids. Germline CDR1 SGHDN, CDR2 FVKESK. CDR3: CASSPVGRTSYNEQFF. The DNA of the CDR3 is TGTGCCAGCAGCCCTGTAGGGAGAACCTCCTACAATGAGCAGTTCTTC.

The chain uses TRBV28 and TRBJ2-7, with TRBD2 identical over 11 bases. The CDR3 extends over 18 amino acids. Unmatched junction bases numbered 14, after V lost 5 bases and J lost 2 bases. Per germline, CDR1 MDHEN and CDR2 SYDVKM. As DNA, the CDR3 is TGTGCCAGCAGTAGCCAGGGGCTACTAGCGGGAGCGACCTACGAGCAGTACTTC. This sequence encodes CASSSQGLLAGATYEQYF. Using reference TRBV28 and TRBJ2-7 for the parts outside the CDR3, the full variable domain is DVKVTQSSRYLVKRTGEKVFLECVQDMDHENMFWYRQDPGLGLRLIYFSYDVKMKEKGDIPEGYSVSREKKERFSLILESASTNQTSMYLCASSSQGLLAGATYEQYFGPGTRLTVT.

The rearrangement uses TRBV4-3 and TRBJ2-2, with D perhaps matching TRBD2 (5 bases). V dropped 3 bases and J dropped 4 bases, with 9 bases sitting between them. The length of the CDR3 is 14 residues. The germline gives CDR1 LGHNA, CDR2 YSLEER. The CDR3 protein is CASSQDEGTGELFF. CDR3 coding DNA: TGCGCCAGCAGCCAGGATGAGGGCACCGGGGAGCTGTTTTTT.

The CDR3 loop reads CASSPSRDRGDNEQFF. CDR3 bases: TGTGCCAGCAGCCCCTCCCGGGACAGGGGGGACAATGAGCAGTTCTTC. V and J are TRBV7-9 and TRBJ2-1; TRBD1 aligns across 11 bases. With 5 bases clipped from V and 5 bases from J, the junction kept 8 bases outside the gene matches. Per germline, CDR1 SEHNR and CDR2 FQNEAQ (reference sequence). The CDR3 contains 16 residues.

This clone was observed a handful of times. The chain links TRBV6-6 to TRBJ2-7; no definite D call. Germline V gene lookup returns CDR1 MNHNY and CDR2 SVGAGI (reference sequence). V lost 1 base to trimming and J lost 3 bases, with 7 bases between them. This CDR3 contains 13 residues. The CDR3 sequence: CASSYYTDYEQYF. CDR3 bases: TGTGCCAGCAGTTACTATACAGACTACGAGCAGTACTTC.